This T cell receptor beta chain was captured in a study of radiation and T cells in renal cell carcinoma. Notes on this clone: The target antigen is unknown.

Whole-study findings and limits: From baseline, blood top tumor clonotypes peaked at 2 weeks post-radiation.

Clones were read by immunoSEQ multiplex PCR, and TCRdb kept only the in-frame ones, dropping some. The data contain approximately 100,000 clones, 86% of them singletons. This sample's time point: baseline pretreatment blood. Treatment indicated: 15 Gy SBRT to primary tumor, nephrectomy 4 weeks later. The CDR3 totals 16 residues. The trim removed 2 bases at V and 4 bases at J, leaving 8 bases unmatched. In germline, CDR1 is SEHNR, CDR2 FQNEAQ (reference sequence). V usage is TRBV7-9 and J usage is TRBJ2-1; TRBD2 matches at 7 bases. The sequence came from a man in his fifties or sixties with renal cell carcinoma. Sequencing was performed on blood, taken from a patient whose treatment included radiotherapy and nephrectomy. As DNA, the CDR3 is TGTGCCAGCAGCTTACACAGCGGGACGAATTACAATGAGCAGTTCTTC. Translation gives CASSLHSGTNYNEQFF.